The next 10 T cell receptor beta chains were all read from a single sample in a study of blood T cell repertoires in COVID-19. Data came from immunoSEQ multiplex PCR; TCRdb stores just in-frame clones and leaves some out. The sample has 85,000 to 110,000 clones; approximately 84% are singletons. Source material: peripheral blood. Receptors were obtained from a human donor in a cohort sampled during active COVID-19.

V usage is TRBV30 and J usage is TRBJ1-5; TRBD1 might be the D (6 bases). The V end lost 0 bases, the J end lost 4 bases, and 13 bases lay between the germline ends. This CDR3 is built from 15 residues. Germline assignment: CDR1 GTSNPN and CDR2 SVGIG (reference sequence). The CDR3 coding sequence is TGTGCCTGGAGTGTAGGGGGAACACCGAATCAGCCCCAGCATTTT. Residues: CAWSVGGTPNQPQHF. The whole variable domain, remainder taken from reference TRBV30 and TRBJ1-5, is SQTIHQWPATLVQPVGSPLSLECTVEGTSNPNLYWYRQAAGRGLQLLFYSVGIGQISSEVPQNLSASRPQDRQFILSSKKLLLSDSGFYLCAWSVGGTPNQPQHFGDGTRLSIL.

The chain couples TRBV11-3 to TRBJ1-1, with D uncertain. Trimming pared 5 bases from V and 1 base from J, leaving 20 bases between. Germline CDR1 reads SGHNT; CDR2 reads YENEEA. The length of the CDR3 is 17 residues. CDR3 region: CASSQTDKPLGNTEAFF. Here the CDR3 DNA reads TGTGCCAGCAGCCAAACCGACAAGCCTCTGGGGAACACTGAAGCTTTCTTT.

This clone was seen once. The chain uses TRBV15 and TRBJ1-2; TRBD1 might be the D (5 bases). Looked up from germline, CDR1 is LNHNV and CDR2 is YYDKDF (reference sequence). This CDR3 contains 15 residues. Trimming removed 0 bases at V and 4 bases at J, with 12 bases between. CDR3 DNA sequence: TGTGCCACCAGCAGAGATTTCGGGGGATCCTATGGCTACACCTTC. This encodes CATSRDFGGSYGYTF.

V usage is TRBV7-8 and J usage is TRBJ1-2; no definite D call. The CDR3 runs 13 residues. The germline V gene encodes CDR1 SGHVS and CDR2 FQNEAQ. V lost 1 base, J lost 6 bases, and 9 bases lay in between. The CDR3 reads CASSLDRENGYTF. CDR3 sequence (DNA): TGTGCCAGCAGCTTAGATCGAGAAAATGGCTACACCTTC.

This chain connects TRBV10-1 to TRBJ2-3; 10 bases are a match to TRBD2. Germline CDR1 reads WNHNN; CDR2 reads SYGVQD (reference sequence). This CDR3 has 16 residues. After removal of 6 bases from V and 1 base from J, the junction contained 7 bases not matched to a gene. In DNA, the CDR3 is TGCGCCAGCAGCCCGGGACTAGCGTACGGCACAGATACGCAGTATTTT. Amino acid sequence: CASSPGLAYGTDTQYF.

The genes are TRBV27 and TRBJ1-1, with D perhaps matching TRBD1 (6 bases). Per germline, CDR1 MNHEY and CDR2 SMNVEV (reference sequence). V was shortened by 0 bases and J by 5 bases, with 10 bases between the two germline ends. The CDR3 length is 14 residues. CDR3 amino acids: CASSLSGRGTEAFF. The CDR3 DNA is TGTGCCAGCAGTTTATCAGGGAGGGGGACTGAAGCTTTCTTT.

The chain carries TRBV15 and TRBJ1-3; 10 bases line up with TRBD1. Germline V gene lookup returns CDR1 LNHNV and CDR2 YYDKDF (reference sequence). This CDR3 spans 16 amino acids. After removal of 1 base from V and 4 bases from J, the junction contained 4 bases not matched to a gene. CDR3 in amino acids: CATSRGQGARGNTIYF. For the CDR3, the DNA is TGTGCCACCAGCAGAGGACAGGGGGCTAGAGGAAACACCATATATTTT. Full variable domain (outside the CDR3, taken from reference TRBV15 and TRBJ1-3): DAMVIQNPRYQVTQFGKPVTLSCSQTLNHNVMYWYQQKSSQAPKLLFHYYDKDFNNEADTPDNFQSRRPNTSFCFLDIRSPGLGDTAMYLCATSRGQGARGNTIYFGEGSWLTVV.

This chain's CDR3 is CASSLGTGGIRDTEAFF. As DNA, the CDR3 is TGTGCCAGCAGCTTGGGGACAGGGGGCATTAGAGACACTGAAGCTTTCTTT. This chain joins TRBV11-2 and TRBJ1-1; 12 bases align to TRBD1. CDR1 SGHAT and CDR2 FQNNGV come from the germline V gene. Trimming at V came to 3 bases and at J to 3 bases, leaving 8 bases not matched to a gene. The CDR3 is 17 residues long.

The V gene is TRBV12-5, the J gene TRBJ2-1, with D possibly matching TRBD2 (6 bases). Per germline, CDR1 LGHNT and CDR2 FRNRAP. This CDR3 spans 13 amino acids. Trimming removed 3 bases at V and 8 bases at J, with 11 bases between. This CDR3 reads CASGFGGRDEQFF. In nucleotides, the CDR3 is TGTGCTAGTGGTTTCGGGGGTAGGGATGAGCAGTTCTTC. The whole variable domain, filled in from reference TRBV12-5 and TRBJ2-1, reads DARVTQTPRHKVTEMGQEVTMRCQPILGHNTVFWYRQTMMQGLELLAYFRNRAPLDDSGMPKDRFSAEMPDATLATLKIQPSEPRDSAVYFCASGFGGRDEQFFGPGTRLTVL.

The rearrangement joins TRBV3-1 (or the pseudogene TRBV3-2) to TRBJ1-1; 9 nucleotides align to TRBD1. Germline V lookup: CDR1 LGHDT, CDR2 YNNKEL (reference sequence). This CDR3 has 15 amino acids. The V gene end was trimmed by 4 bases and the J gene end by 4 bases; junction bases not matched to a gene: 7. The CDR3 sequence: CASSPGTGLGTEAFF. CDR3 DNA sequence: TGTGCCAGCAGCCCTGGGACAGGGTTGGGCACTGAAGCTTTCTTT.